These 29 T cell receptor beta chains came from one sample sequenced in a study of CD8+CD57+ T cells in acquired aplastic anemia. The study profiled TCR beta VDJ and CDR3 using genomic DNA as template. MiXCR, run by TCRdb on the reads, gives a single entry per CDR3 protein. The sample holds more than 250,000 distinct CDR3 sequences; approximately 86% are singletons and the top ten take approximately 40%. The authors sequenced patients whose flow cytometry had shown CD8+CD57+ cell expansion. Sequencing used sorted CD4+, CD8+, or CD8+CD57+ T cells (not recorded which) from PBMCs. The source is a human donor with aplastic anemia.

The genes are TRBV5-1 and TRBJ1-2; a possible D gene is TRBD1 (6 bases). The CDR3 runs 13 residues. V was pared by 1 base and J by 8 bases, with 12 bases between. Germline-derived CDR1 and CDR2 are SGHRS and YFSETQ. The DNA for the CDR3 is TGCGCCAGCAGCTTGAACAGGGCGAGAGGCTACACCTTC. It encodes CASSLNRARGYTF. The variable domain in full, completed from reference TRBV5-1 and TRBJ1-2, reads KAGVTQTPRYLIKTRGQQVTLSCSPISGHRSVSWYQQTPGQGLQFLFEYFSETQRNKGNFPGRFSGRQFSNSRSEMNVSTLELGDSALYLCASSLNRARGYTFGSGTRLTVV.

The chain has TRBV9 and TRBJ2-7, with a possible D match to TRBD2 (6 bases). Germline lookup yields CDR1 SGDLS and CDR2 YYNGEE. This CDR3 spans 18 amino acids. Trimming shortened V by 4 bases and J by 2 bases, and 25 bases separated the two germline ends. CDR3 sequence: CASSFGTGGIDTPYEQYV. For the CDR3, the DNA is TGTGCCAGCAGCTTCGGGACTGGCGGAATAGATACGCCCTACGAGCAGTACGTC.

V usage is TRBV12-5 and J usage is TRBJ2-1; D uncertain. Trimming shortened V by 0 bases and J by 8 bases, and 20 bases separated the two germline ends. Germline V lookup: CDR1 LGHNT, CDR2 FRNRAP. The CDR3 spans 17 residues. For the CDR3, the DNA is TGTGCTAGTGGTTTGGTACTGAAGGGAACGGATGGCGATGAGCAGTTCTTC. This gives the protein CASGLVLKGTDGDEQFF.

The V and J genes are TRBV29-1 and TRBJ2-5, with 9 bases fitting TRBD1. The CDR3 extends over 15 amino acids. Germline-derived CDR1 and CDR2 are SQVTM and ANQGSEA. The V and J ends lost 0 bases and 5 bases, in that order; junction bases with no gene match: 7. The CDR3 DNA is TGCAGCGTTGAAGATCTACAGGGGGCTGGGGAGACCCAGTACTTC. Its translation is CSVEDLQGAGETQYF. The variable domain in full, with the rest retrieved from reference TRBV29-1 and TRBJ2-5, is SAVISQKPSRDICQRGTSLTIQCQVDSQVTMMFWYRQQPGQSLTLIATANQGSEATYESGFVIDKFPISRPNLTFSTLTVSNMSPEDSSIYLCSVEDLQGAGETQYFGPGTRLLVL.

The chain is built from TRBV7-3 and TRBJ2-5, with D tentatively TRBD2 (6 bases). Looked up from germline, CDR1 is SGHTA and CDR2 is FQGTGA. V shed 11 bases and J shed 4 bases, with 20 bases lying between them. The CDR3 spans 14 residues. CDR3 sequence reads: CAYRLAAERETQYF. DNA of the CDR3: TGTGCCTACAGGTTAGCGGCGGAGCGAGAGACCCAGTACTTC.

With respect to this clonotype: The junction shows a germline mismatch at one end, possibly a read error. The V call is TRBV7-8, the J call TRBJ2-3; 7 nucleotides agree with TRBD1. The CDR3 extends over 14 amino acids. Looked up from germline, CDR1 is SGHVS and CDR2 is FQNEAQ. CDR3 coding DNA: TGTGCCAGCAGCTTTGAGCCAGGTGGGACAGCGCAGTCTTTT. It translates to CASSFEPGGTAQSF.

A remark on this clonotype: No conserved phenylalanine or tryptophan is present at the end of the CDR3, so a read error is the likely explanation. The rearrangement links TRBV9 to TRBJ2-3, with D possibly matching TRBD1 (6 bases). The CDR3 extends over 13 amino acids. Germline CDR1 is SGDLS and CDR2 is YYNGEE. Deletions cut 7 bases from V and 4 bases from J, with 13 bases between. The CDR3 coding sequence is TGTGCCAGCGGGGGCGGCGGCGCAGATACGCAGTATCTT. It translates to CASGGGGADTQYL.

This chain connects TRBV9 to TRBJ2-7; D is uncertain. V was cut by 0 bases and J by 2 bases, with 21 bases left in between. CDR1 and CDR2 (germline): SGDLS, YYNGEE. The CDR3 sequence is 18 residues long. The CDR3 DNA reads TGTGCCAGCAGCGTAGATACCGCCCGAAATCAGCCCCCCTACGAGCAGTACGTC. Translating gives CASSVDTARNQPPYEQYV.

J is TRBJ1-2 and V is TRBV7-2, with unresolved D. Looked up from germline, CDR1 is SGHTA and CDR2 is FQGNSA. Trimming took off 2 bases at V and 7 bases at J, with 17 bases between the two ends. The CDR3 is made up of 15 amino acids. Here the CDR3 DNA reads TGTGCCAGCAGCTTAAGTTGGGCCTCAGACCGTGGCTACACCTTC. Translated: CASSLSWASDRGYTF.

With respect to this clonotype: At one of its ends the junction is not consistent with the germline gene, which may arise from a read error. The chain uses TRBV7-7 and TRBJ1-5; no reliable D call. The germline gives CDR1 SSHAT, CDR2 FNYEAQ (reference sequence). The CDR3 covers 14 residues. CDR3 amino acids: CASSKAVNTEAFFF. The CDR3, as DNA: TGTGCCAGCAGCAAGGCAGTGAACACTGAAGCTTTCTTTTTT.

The chain carries TRBV11-3 and TRBJ1-2, with a tentative D call TRBD1 (6 bases). Trimming shortened V by 8 bases and J by 5 bases, and 24 bases separated the two germline ends. The V gene's germline CDR1 is SGHNT and CDR2 YENEEA. The CDR3 contains 16 residues. In nucleotides, the CDR3 is TGTGCCAGCTCAAGACAGGCCAACGGGCTCGTATATGGCTACACCTTC. Translated, it gives CASSRQANGLVYGYTF.

This chain uses TRBV7-9 with TRBJ2-3; perhaps TRBD2 as D (5 bases). From germline, CDR1 is SEHNR and CDR2 FQNEAQ (reference sequence). Trimming removed 9 bases from V and 6 bases from J, with 19 bases in between. CDR3 length: 14 amino acids. The CDR3 loop is CARHLARETDTQYF. Here the CDR3 DNA reads TGTGCCAGACACTTAGCGAGAGAGACCGATACGCAGTATTTT.

The chain couples TRBV24-1 to TRBJ2-1; 10 bases align to TRBD2. V dropped 4 bases and J dropped 10; count of bases not matched to a gene: 9. The CDR3 is made up of 15 amino acids. Germline assignment: CDR1 KGHDR and CDR2 SFDVKD. The CDR3 region is CATSDSLGLAEEQFF. The CDR3 DNA sequence: TGTGCCACCAGTGACTCCCTCGGACTAGCGGAGGAGCAGTTCTTC.

This clonotype was seen just once. The chain has TRBV7-3 and TRBJ1-2; D might be TRBD1 (5 bases). CDR3 length: 16 residues. V dropped 4 bases and J dropped 8 bases, with 23 bases sitting between them. CDR1 is SGHTA, CDR2 FQGTGA, per germline. The CDR3 reads CASSSYLVGLVGGYTF. The CDR3 DNA sequence: TGTGCCAGCAGCTCTTACCTCGTGGGACTAGTGGGGGGCTACACCTTC. The complete variable domain, with remaining parts taken from reference TRBV7-3 and TRBJ1-2, reads GAGVSQTPSNKVTEKGKYVELRCDPISGHTALYWYRQSLGQGPEFLIYFQGTGAADDSGLPNDRFFAVRPEGSVSTLKIQRTERGDSAVYLCASSSYLVGLVGGYTFGSGTRLTVV.

The chain links TRBV12-3 or TRBV12-4 to TRBJ1-5; D is ambiguous. This CDR3 spans 15 amino acids. V was shortened by 1 base and J by 6 bases, with 13 bases between the two germline ends. CDR3 loop: CASSLDTGGLQPQHF. DNA for the CDR3: TGTGCCAGCAGTTTAGACACGGGAGGGCTTCAGCCCCAGCATTTT.

As regards this clonotype: This is likely a read error, given that the CDR3 carries no conserved phenylalanine or tryptophan at its end. No DNA is shown, since the ends of the CDR3 on it are uncertain; the CDR3 is the one TCRdb lists. The chain combines TRBV7-3 with TRBJ1-2. CDR1 is SGHTA, CDR2 FQGTGA, per germline. The CDR3 comprises 13 residues, both ends counted. CDR3: CASSQGLAGGDTQ.

The chain uses TRBV24-1 and TRBJ1-2; D is perhaps TRBD1 (5 bases). CDR1 and CDR2 (germline): KGHDR, SFDVKD. The CDR3 is 15 amino acids. The V and J ends lost 7 bases and 5 bases respectively, with 19 bases between them. CDR3 in amino acids: CATRGEGTAVYGYTF. The CDR3 bases are TGTGCCACCAGGGGCGAGGGGACCGCCGTTTATGGCTACACCTTC.

The rearrangement uses TRBV9 and TRBJ2-3, with D tentatively TRBD2 (5 bases). Germline-derived CDR1 and CDR2 are SGDLS and YYNGEE. The CDR3 extends over 14 amino acids. Deletions cut 4 bases from V and 9 bases from J, with 18 bases between. CDR3 protein: CASSFAGGPETQYF. The CDR3 coding sequence is TGTGCCAGCAGCTTCGCGGGTGGCCCCGAAACGCAGTATTTT.

This chain joins TRBV9 and TRBJ2-7; TRBD2 matches 7 bases. The CDR3 is made up of 15 amino acids. With V trimmed by 5 bases and J by 3 bases, 11 bases remained unmatched. In germline, CDR1 is SGDLS, CDR2 YYNGEE. CDR3 sequence reads: CASRLGAGLDYEQYF. CDR3 DNA sequence: TGTGCCAGCAGATTAGGAGCGGGGTTGGACTACGAGCAGTACTTC.

In regard to this clonotype: One end of the junction does not line up with germline, which may come from a read error. The V call is TRBV11-1, the J call TRBJ2-7; possibly TRBD2 for D (5 bases). The CDR3 extends over 14 amino acids. CDR1 and CDR2 from the germline V gene are SGHAT and FQDESV (reference sequence). In nucleotides, the CDR3 is TGTGCCACCAGCGGCCGTCTCCTAGCCTACGAGCAGTACTTC. It is translated as CATSGRLLAYEQYF.

This clonotype was seen once. Compared with germline, one end of the junction differs, possibly owing to a read error. V usage is TRBV9 and J usage is TRBJ2-2; the match to TRBD2 covers 7 bases. The germline gives CDR1 SGDLS, CDR2 YYNGEE. This CDR3 contains 14 residues. CDR3 nucleotides: TGTGCCAGCAGTGGTGAAGCGGGGAACACCGAGCTGCTTTTT. Protein: CASSGEAGNTELLF.

With regard to this clonotype: This likely comes from a read error, as the CDR3 has no conserved phenylalanine or tryptophan at its end. No DNA is shown, since the ends of the CDR3 on it are uncertain; the CDR3 is the one TCRdb lists. This chain uses TRBV7-9 with TRBJ1-5. Germline CDR1 and CDR2: SEHNR and FQNEAQ (reference sequence). The CDR3 region is 13 residues in length, termini included. CDR3: CASSPTQLEETQY.

About this clonotype: At one boundary the junction diverges from the germline segment, which might be a read error. The V gene is TRBV7-9, the J gene TRBJ2-7; D assignment may be TRBD1 or TRBD2 (5 bases each). The CDR3 has 14 amino acids. CDR1 is SEHNR, CDR2 FQNEAQ, per germline (reference sequence). The CDR3 nucleotides are TGTGCCAGCAGCACTACAGCCGGGACCCAGTACTTCTGGTTC. Encoded protein: CASSTTAGTQYFWF.

This clonotype came up once. This chain connects TRBV9 to TRBJ1-1; D not resolved. This CDR3 contains 15 residues. Trimming removed 4 bases at V and 7 bases at J, with 20 bases between. CDR1 and CDR2 from the germline V gene are SGDLS and YYNGEE. The CDR3 loop reads CASSLDVRAYNEAFF. The CDR3 DNA reads as TGTGCCAGCAGCCTAGACGTGAGGGCCTACAATGAAGCTTTCTTT.

As for this clonotype: An end of the junction differs from the germline gene, which may be a read error. The chain couples TRBV19 to TRBJ2-7, with TRBD2 as a possible D gene (5 bases). This CDR3 has 14 residues. Germline-derived CDR1 and CDR2 are LNHDA and SQIVND (reference sequence). The DNA for the CDR3 is TGTGCCAGCAGCGTAGGGAGAAATTCCTACGAGCAGCACTTC. Its protein product is CASSVGRNSYEQHF.

Notes on this clonotype: At one of its ends the junction is not consistent with the germline gene, which may arise from a read error. The chain uses TRBV7-6 and TRBJ2-7, with D perhaps TRBD2 (6 bases). Germline CDR1 reads SGHVS; CDR2 reads FNYEAQ. The CDR3 totals 14 residues. The CDR3 DNA sequence: TGTGCCACCAGCGTCCCGGGAGTAGCCTACGCGCAGTACTTC. Amino acids: CATSVPGVAYAQYF.

Comment on this clonotype: Germline is not matched at one junction end, which may reflect a read error. This chain uses TRBV12-5 with TRBJ2-5; D may be TRBD2 (5 bases). There are 14 residues in the CDR3. Germline V gene data show CDR1 as LGHNT and CDR2 as FRNRAP. In nucleotides, the CDR3 is TGTGCTAGCGGTTTGGGAGAAACTAAAGAGACCCAGTACTTC. It specifies CASGLGETKETQYF.

The chain couples TRBV5-1 to TRBJ2-1, with 8 positions matching TRBD2. Germline V gives CDR1 SGHRS, CDR2 YFSETQ. This CDR3 region has 13 residues. V shed 4 bases, J shed 12 bases, and the junction held 9 bases outside the gene matches. Here the CDR3 DNA reads TGCGCCAGCAGCACGGGGGGGCTTAGTTTGCAGTTCTTC. Its translation is CASSTGGLSLQFF.

The sample holds a few counts of this clonotype. The chain links TRBV2 to TRBJ2-3, with D perhaps given as TRBD1 or TRBD2 (5 bases each). Germline-derived CDR1 and CDR2 are SNHLY and FYNNEI. The CDR3 spans 15 residues. Trimming pared 8 bases from V and 5 bases from J, leaving 20 bases between. In DNA, the CDR3 is TGTGCCAGCGGCGCCGGGACCACCGGAATAGATACGCAGTATTTT. It encodes CASGAGTTGIDTQYF.